The next 4 T cell receptor beta chains were all read from a single sample in a study of T cell clonality in common variable immunodeficiency. Assay used: immunoSEQ multiplex PCR; TCRdb lists only in-frame clones, some missing. This sample carries tens of thousands of clones, none of them present only once. The material sequenced was peripheral blood mononuclear cells. The receptors were gathered from a person aged 18 to 70 in good health.

This clone was seen many times. Read coverage stops 3 residues before the CDR3 terminus; the germline J gene supplies the remainder. The V call is TRBV20-1, the J call TRBJ2-1, with a weak D call TRBD1 (6 bases). The length of the CDR3 is 16 residues. Germline lookup yields CDR1 DFQATT and CDR2 SNEGSKA (reference sequence). Between the trimmed V and J ends, which lost 0 bases and 7 bases, there was a span of 19 bases. CDR3 in amino acids: CSARDLMGASGNEQFF. The DNA read from the CDR3 is TGCAGTGCTAGAGATCTCATGGGGGCGAGCGGTAATGAG.

This clone has at least ten counts. Relative to the germline gene, one junction end is altered; a read error may explain this. The read gets to within 3 residues of the CDR3 end, and the germline J gene fills in the rest. The V call is TRBV4-2, the J call TRBJ2-7; D call uncertain. The V gene's germline CDR1 is LGHNA and CDR2 YNFKEQ. The CDR3 length is 14 residues. The CDR3 protein is CASSQVLQNYEQYF. The CDR3 bases that were read are TGCGCCAGCAGCCAAGTCCTACAGAATTACGAG.

This clone was detected ten times or more. The read stops 3 residues short of the end of the CDR3; the missing end is completed from the germline J gene. The chain employs TRBV27 and TRBJ2-3; 11 positions agree with TRBD2. Trimming took 2 bases from V and 6 from J; bases not matched to a gene: 4. Per the germline V gene, CDR1 is MNHEY and CDR2 is SMNVEV (reference sequence). The CDR3 totals 15 residues. Incomplete CDR3 DNA: TGTGCCAGCAGTTTAACTAGCGGGAGATTGGATACG. Translating it yields CASSLTSGRLDT. The whole CDR3 sequence reads CASSLTSGRLDTQYF.

The table lists this clone with many counts. The read falls 3 residues short of the CDR3 end, and the missing part is taken from the germline J gene. This chain connects TRBV4-2 to TRBJ2-1; 12 positions agree with TRBD2. The CDR3 totals 17 residues. Germline V gene data show CDR1 as LGHNA and CDR2 as YNFKEQ. Germline trimming cut 0 bases from V and 6 bases from J; bases unmatched to any gene: 6. Incomplete CDR3 DNA: TGTGCCAGCAGCCAAGATGATAGGACTAGCGGGACCAATGAG. The encoded protein is CASSQDDRTSGTNE. The entire CDR3 sequence reads CASSQDDRTSGTNEQFF.